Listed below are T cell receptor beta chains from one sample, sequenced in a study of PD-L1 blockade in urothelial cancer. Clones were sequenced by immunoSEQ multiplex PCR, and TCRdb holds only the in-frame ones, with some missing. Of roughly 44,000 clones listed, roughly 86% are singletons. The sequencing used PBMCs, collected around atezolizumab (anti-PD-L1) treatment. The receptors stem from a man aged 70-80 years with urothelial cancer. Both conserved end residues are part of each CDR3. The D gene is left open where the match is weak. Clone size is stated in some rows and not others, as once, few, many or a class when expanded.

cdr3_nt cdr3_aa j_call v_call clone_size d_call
TGTGCCAGCAGCCCGCGGACAGGGGGTCCAGAGACCCAGTACTTC CASSPRTGGPETQYF TRBJ2-5 TRBV14 once TRBD1
TGTGCCAGCAGCCAAGTTTGGACTAGCGGGGGGGCAGGAGAGACCCAGTACTTC CASSQVWTSGGAGETQYF TRBJ2-5 TRBV4-2 NA TRBD2
TGTGCCAGCAGCTTCAATCGGGCACTCAGGGAAGAGACCCAGTACTTC CASSFNRALREETQYF TRBJ2-5 TRBV7-9 NA NA
TGTGCCAGCAGTGAATGGGCCTCGCTTGAGTACAATCGCCGACAAGAGACCCAGTACTTC CASSEWASLEYNRRQETQYF TRBJ2-5 TRBV2 NA NA
TGTGCCAGCAGCTTGGCCGGGAGGGGGGAGACCCAGTACTTC CASSLAGRGETQYF TRBJ2-5 TRBV5-4 once TRBD2
TGCGCCAGCAGCTTGGATACAGCCTATGGCTACACCTTC CASSLDTAYGYTF TRBJ1-2 TRBV5-1 NA NA
TGTGCCGCCCGGACAGGTCGCGACGAGCAGTACTTC CAARTGRDEQYF TRBJ2-7 TRBV10-3 NA TRBD1
TGTGCCAGTAGTATCCCGACAGGGGGTGGGGGTCAGCCCCAGCATTTT CASSIPTGGGGQPQHF TRBJ1-5 TRBV19 NA TRBD1
TGCGCCAGCAGCTTCCTTCCCGCCGGCTACGAGCAGTACTTC CASSFLPAGYEQYF TRBJ2-7 TRBV5-1 NA NA
TGTGCCAGCTCACCCCCTCGGGGTGAGGCCACCTACGAGCAGTACTTC CASSPPRGEATYEQYF TRBJ2-7 TRBV18 NA NA
TGTGCCAGCAGTCTCCGCCGGGACAGTGAAGCTTTCTTT CASSLRRDSEAFF TRBJ1-1 TRBV7-3 NA TRBD1
TGTGCCAGCAGCCAAGCGTCCCGACAGGGGGCTGGCTACACCTTC CASSQASRQGAGYTF TRBJ1-2 TRBV4-2 NA TRBD1
TGTGCCAGCAGCTTGTTCGTGCGGGGGAGAGATACGCAGTATTTT CASSLFVRGRDTQYF TRBJ2-3 TRBV5-6 NA TRBD2
TGTGCCATCAGTGAACCAGGGATGAACACTGAAGCTTTCTTT CAISEPGMNTEAFF TRBJ1-1 TRBV10-3 once NA
TGTGCCAGCACCGGACAGGGTCTGGGCTATGGCTACACCTTC CASTGQGLGYGYTF TRBJ1-2 TRBV28 few TRBD1
TGTGCCAGCAGTTTAGCGGTCCTCACCTACGAGCAGTACTTC CASSLAVLTYEQYF TRBJ2-7 TRBV28 NA NA
TGTGCCAGCAGCCCTCAGCGAGGGACTAGCGGGAATGCCTACAATGAGCAGTTCTTC CASSPQRGTSGNAYNEQFF TRBJ2-1 TRBV9 NA TRBD2
TGTGCCAGCAGTGAAGCGGGATACGAGGGCGGCTACACCTTC CASSEAGYEGGYTF TRBJ1-2 TRBV2 NA NA
TGTGCCAGCAGCTTGAGGGCAGGGGTCGAAGAGCAGTTCTTC CASSLRAGVEEQFF TRBJ2-1 TRBV5-5 NA NA
TGTGCTAGTGGTTTCTCGGGAGATGAGACCCAGTACTTC CASGFSGDETQYF TRBJ2-5 TRBV12-5 NA NA
TGTGCCAGCAGCCTATCTTGGGGGGGCTACAATGAGCAGTTCTTC CASSLSWGGYNEQFF TRBJ2-1 TRBV7-2 NA TRBD2
TGTGCCAGCAGCTTGGAATTACGGGACAGCCAAGAGACCCAGTACTTC CASSLELRDSQETQYF TRBJ2-5 TRBV5-4 NA TRBD1
TGTGCCAGCAGCTTAATGTTGGCGGGAGATAGTAGACAGTTCTTC CASSLMLAGDSRQFF TRBJ2-1 TRBV7-3 once TRBD2
TGCGCCAGCAGCCAAGAAGGGCTAGCGGGGGCCCCGCAGCAGTTCTTC CASSQEGLAGAPQQFF TRBJ2-1 TRBV4-1 NA TRBD2
TGTGCCAGCAGCCCCGCCTACGAGCAGTACTTC CASSPAYEQYF TRBJ2-7 TRBV7-9 NA NA
TGCGCCAGCAGCCAAGAGGAGACTAACTATGGCTACACCTTC CASSQEETNYGYTF TRBJ1-2 TRBV4-1 NA NA
TGTGCCAGCAGCGTAGGTTCAGGGAACGTGGACAATGAGCAGTTCTTC CASSVGSGNVDNEQFF TRBJ2-1 TRBV9 NA NA
TGTGCCAGTAGTATCGGGGGCTCTGGGGCCAACGTCCTGACTTTC CASSIGGSGANVLTF TRBJ2-6 TRBV19 NA NA
TGCGCCAGCAGCTACTCGGCGGGGGGCACTGGAAACACCATATATTTT CASSYSAGGTGNTIYF TRBJ1-3 TRBV5-1 few NA
TGTGCCAGCAGCTCCCGACAGGGGGCAACAGATACGCAGTATTTT CASSSRQGATDTQYF TRBJ2-3 TRBV7-9 NA TRBD1
TGTGCCAGCAGCCTGGACTCTTTTGGGGCGGGAGGCTACACCTTC CASSLDSFGAGGYTF TRBJ1-2 TRBV5-6 once NA
TGTGCCAGCAGCACCGTAGGGGACAGATACTACGAGCAGTACTTC CASSTVGDRYYEQYF TRBJ2-7 TRBV7-9 once TRBD1
TGTGCCAGCAGCTTAGCCGGGACAGTAAAGCAGTTCTTC CASSLAGTVKQFF TRBJ2-1 TRBV7-2 NA TRBD1
TGCAGCGTTGTCGTCGGGCGAGGAGGGACTAACTATGGCTACACCTTC CSVVVGRGGTNYGYTF TRBJ1-2 TRBV29-1 NA NA
TGTGCCAGCAGCCCCCACTTGGGGACTAGCGGTATAAATGAGCAGTTCTTC CASSPHLGTSGINEQFF TRBJ2-1 TRBV7-7 NA TRBD2
TGTGCCAGCAGTTTAACGGGACAGGTTAATGAAAAACTGTTTTTT CASSLTGQVNEKLFF TRBJ1-4 TRBV27 NA TRBD1
TGCGCCAGCAGCCGTAAAGGGGCCTCGAAGCCCTACGAGCAGTACTTC CASSRKGASKPYEQYF TRBJ2-7 TRBV4-1 NA NA
TGTGCCAGCAGCTTGATGGGACTAGCGGGGGGGCTGGACACGCAGTATTTT CASSLMGLAGGLDTQYF TRBJ2-3 TRBV5-6 NA TRBD2